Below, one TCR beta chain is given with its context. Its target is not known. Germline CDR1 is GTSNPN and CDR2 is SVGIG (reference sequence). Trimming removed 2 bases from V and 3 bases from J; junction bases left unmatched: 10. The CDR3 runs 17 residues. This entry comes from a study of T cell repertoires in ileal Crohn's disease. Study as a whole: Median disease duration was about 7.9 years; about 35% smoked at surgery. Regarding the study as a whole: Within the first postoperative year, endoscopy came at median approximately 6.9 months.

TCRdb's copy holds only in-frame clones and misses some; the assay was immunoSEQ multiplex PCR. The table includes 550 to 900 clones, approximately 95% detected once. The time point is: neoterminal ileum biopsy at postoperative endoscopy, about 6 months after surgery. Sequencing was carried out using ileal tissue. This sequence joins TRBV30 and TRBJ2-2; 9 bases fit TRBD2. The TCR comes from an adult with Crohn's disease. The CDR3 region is CAWSPSGGPWDTGELFF. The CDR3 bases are TGTGCCTGGAGTCCCAGCGGGGGGCCCTGGGACACCGGGGAGCTGTTTTTT.